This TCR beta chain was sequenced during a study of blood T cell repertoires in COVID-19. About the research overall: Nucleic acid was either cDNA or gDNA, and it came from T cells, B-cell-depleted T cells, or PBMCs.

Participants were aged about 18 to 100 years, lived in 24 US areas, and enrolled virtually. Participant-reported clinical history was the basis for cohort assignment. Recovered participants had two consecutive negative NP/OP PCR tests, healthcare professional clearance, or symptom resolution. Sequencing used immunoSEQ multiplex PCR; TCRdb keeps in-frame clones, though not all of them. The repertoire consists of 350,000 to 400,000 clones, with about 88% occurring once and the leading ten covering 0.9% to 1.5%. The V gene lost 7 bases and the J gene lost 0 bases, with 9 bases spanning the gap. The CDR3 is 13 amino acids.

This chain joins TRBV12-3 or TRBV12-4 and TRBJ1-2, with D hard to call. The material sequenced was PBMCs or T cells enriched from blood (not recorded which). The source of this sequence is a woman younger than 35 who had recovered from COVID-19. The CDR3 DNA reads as TGTGCCAGCACCCCACTGACTAACTATGGCTACACCTTC. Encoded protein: CASTPLTNYGYTF.